This TCR beta chain was identified in a study of T cells of healthy individuals. MiXCR, applied by TCRdb to the 5' RACE reads, yields one record per CDR3 protein. The sample contains about 41,000 distinct CDR3 sequences, approximately 4.9% of which appear only once. The germline V gene encodes CDR1 SGHTA and CDR2 FQGNSA. The CDR3 totals 14 residues. V was pared by 5 bases and J by 2 bases, with 11 bases between. This clonotype was picked up many times. The TCR sequence derives from a human donor in good health. The chain links TRBV7-2 to TRBJ2-3; no clear D gene. CDR3 bases: TGTGCCAGCAGCCGATTCCAGGACACAGATACGCAGTATTTT. Translating it yields CASSRFQDTDTQYF.